This is a list of T cell receptor beta chains from one sample in a study of blood T cell repertoires in COVID-19. Libraries were prepared by immunoSEQ multiplex PCR; TCRdb keeps only in-frame clonotypes and omits some of them. The data show approximately 240,000 clones, roughly 80% seen once. Sequenced input: peripheral blood. These receptors all come from a woman aged 60-75 years with active or convalescent COVID-19. Both conserved end residues are part of each CDR3. D genes are given only for firm matches. The size of a clone is reported for some rows only, either as once, few or many, or as a class for expanded clones.

>TRBJ1-2|.|once|TRBV6-6
TGTGCCAGCAGTTACTCGAGTCAGGGGATCGACGGCTACACCTTC
CASSYSSQGIDGYTF
>TRBJ1-1|.|few|TRBV14
TGTGCCAGCAGCGCGATAGGGAGGGCGGGAGCTTTCTTT
CASSAIGRAGAFF
>TRBJ1-1|TRBD1|.|TRBV6-6
TGTGCCAGCAGGGACAGGGGTGGGAACACTGAAGCTTTCTTT
CASRDRGGNTEAFF
>TRBJ2-1|.|.|TRBV6-5
TGTGCCAGCAGCCCACGGAGCTCCTACAATGAGCAGTTCTTC
CASSPRSSYNEQFF
>TRBJ2-7|TRBD2|once|TRBV15
TGTGCCACCAGCAGAGCATGGGGACTAGCGGTCTCCTACGAGCAGTACTTC
CATSRAWGLAVSYEQYF
>TRBJ2-5|.|.|TRBV27
TGTGCCAGCAGTTCCCTTGGAGGAGGGTCTAGGGGGACCCAGTACTTC
CASSSLGGGSRGTQYF
>TRBJ1-1|.|.|TRBV25-1
TGTGCCAGCTCCCCCGACAGGTCGAACACTGAAGCTTTCTTT
CASSPDRSNTEAFF
>TRBJ2-7|TRBD2|.|TRBV11-3
TGTGCCAGCAGCTCCGGGGGGGCTAGCGGAGCGCTAAGGCAGTACTTC
CASSSGGASGALRQYF
>TRBJ2-1|TRBD1|.|TRBV9
TGTGCCAGCAGCCCAGGGACAGGGATCTACAATGAGCAGTTCTTC
CASSPGTGIYNEQFF
>TRBJ2-7|TRBD2|.|TRBV11-3
TGTGCCAGCAGACACCTGGGAGCGGGAGGACCCTACGAGCAGTACTTC
CASRHLGAGGPYEQYF
>TRBJ2-2|TRBD1|.|TRBV3-1/TRBV3-2
TGTGCCAGCAGCACCCACGGGACAGGGGTCGGGGAGCTGTTTTTT
CASSTHGTGVGELFF
>TRBJ2-1|.|.|TRBV2
TGTGCCAGCAGAGCATCGTCTGTAGGGACTGGGCTCTACAATGAGCAGTTCTTC
CASRASSVGTGLYNEQFF
>TRBJ1-5|.|few|TRBV5-4
TGTGCCAGCAGCTTGGACCCTGGCACACAGCCCCAGCATTTT
CASSLDPGTQPQHF
>TRBJ1-1|.|.|TRBV4-1
TGCGCCAGCAGCCAAACACCCGCGGCGGGGGGGCACATGAACACTGAAGCTTTCTTT
CASSQTPAAGGHMNTEAFF
>TRBJ1-5|TRBD1|once|TRBV28
TGTGCCAGCCTAGACAGGGTCCTTAATCAGCCCCAGCATTTT
CASLDRVLNQPQHF
>TRBJ2-1|.|.|TRBV7-9
TGTGCCAGCACCCCGGTCGGGGGAGCCTACAATGAGCAGTTCTTC
CASTPVGGAYNEQFF
>TRBJ1-1|.|.|TRBV4-1
TGCGCCAGCAGTCCCACAGGGTTCGACACTGAAGCTTTCTTT
CASSPTGFDTEAFF
>TRBJ2-1|.|.|TRBV7-9
TGTGCCAGCAGCTCGACGAGGACAGACCGCAGCTCCTACAATGAGCAGTTCTTC
CASSSTRTDRSSYNEQFF
>TRBJ1-1|.|few|TRBV28
TGTGCCAGCAGTTTAGTACCAGGGGTGAACACTGAAGCTTTCTTT
CASSLVPGVNTEAFF
>TRBJ1-2|.|.|TRBV28
TGTGCCAGCAGTTTTCCACCTGGGAGAGGCTACACCTTC
CASSFPPGRGYTF
>TRBJ1-4|TRBD1|.|TRBV28
TGTGCCAGCAGCTACCTGGGACAGGGTAATGAAAAACTGTTTTTT
CASSYLGQGNEKLFF
>TRBJ2-4|.|.|TRBV5-8
TGTGCCAGCAGCTTCCCGGGAAGGGGGGGCGCCAAAAACATTCAGTACTTC
CASSFPGRGGAKNIQYF
>TRBJ1-5|.|.|TRBV27
TGTGCCAGCAGGAAACACGGGGTCGGGCCCCAGCATTTT
CASRKHGVGPQHF
>TRBJ1-2|TRBD1|.|TRBV19
TGTGCCAGCGACGAGGGACAGGGGGACTATGGCTACACCTTC
CASDEGQGDYGYTF
>TRBJ1-4|TRBD1|.|TRBV18
TGTGCCAGCTCAACAGGGGTTATAGGGACAACTAATGAAAAACTGTTTTTT
CASSTGVIGTTNEKLFF
>TRBJ2-5|.|.|TRBV30
TGTGCCTGGAGTAAATTTAAGGGGGGGGAGGAGACCCAGTACTTC
CAWSKFKGGEETQYF
>TRBJ2-1|TRBD2|.|TRBV5-3
TGTGCCAGAAGCGCGCGGGGGCGGGAGGGTTTCTACAATGAGCAGTTCTTC
CARSARGREGFYNEQFF